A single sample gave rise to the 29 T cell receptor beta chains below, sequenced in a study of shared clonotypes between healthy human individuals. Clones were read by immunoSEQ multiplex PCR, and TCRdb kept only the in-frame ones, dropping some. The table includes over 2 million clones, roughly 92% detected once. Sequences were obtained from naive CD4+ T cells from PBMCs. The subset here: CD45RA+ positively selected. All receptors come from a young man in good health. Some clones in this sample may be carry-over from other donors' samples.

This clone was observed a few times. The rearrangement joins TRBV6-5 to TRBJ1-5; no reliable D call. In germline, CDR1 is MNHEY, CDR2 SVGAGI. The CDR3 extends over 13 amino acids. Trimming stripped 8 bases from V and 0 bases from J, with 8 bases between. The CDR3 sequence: CASAGNSNQPQHF. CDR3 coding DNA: TGTGCCAGCGCAGGAAATAGCAATCAGCCCCAGCATTTT.

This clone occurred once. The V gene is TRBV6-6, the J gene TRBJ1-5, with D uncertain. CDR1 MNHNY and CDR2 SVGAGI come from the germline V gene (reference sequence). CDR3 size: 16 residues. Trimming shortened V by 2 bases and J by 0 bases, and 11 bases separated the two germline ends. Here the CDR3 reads CASSYGLRYSNQPQHF. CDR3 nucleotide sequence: TGTGCCAGCAGTTACGGCCTGAGGTATAGCAATCAGCCCCAGCATTTT.

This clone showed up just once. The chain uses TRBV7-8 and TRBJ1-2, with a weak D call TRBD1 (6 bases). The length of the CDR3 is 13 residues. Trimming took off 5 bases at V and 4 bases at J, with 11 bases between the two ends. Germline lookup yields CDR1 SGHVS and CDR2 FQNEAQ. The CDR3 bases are TGTGCCAGCAGCCCCAGGGGCGGCTATGGCTACACCTTC. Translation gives CASSPRGGYGYTF.

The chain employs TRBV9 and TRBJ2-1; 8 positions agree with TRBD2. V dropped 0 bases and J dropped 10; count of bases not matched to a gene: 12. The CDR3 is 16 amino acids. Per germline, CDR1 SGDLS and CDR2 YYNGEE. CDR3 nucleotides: TGTGCCAGCAGCGTAGCTACGAGCGGGAGTCCGCCGGAGCAGTTCTTC. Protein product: CASSVATSGSPPEQFF.

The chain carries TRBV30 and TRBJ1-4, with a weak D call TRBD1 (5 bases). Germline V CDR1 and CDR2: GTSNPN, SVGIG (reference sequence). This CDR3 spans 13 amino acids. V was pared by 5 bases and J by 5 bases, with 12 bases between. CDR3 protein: CAWARGKNEKLFF. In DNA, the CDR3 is TGTGCCTGGGCCCGGGGGAAGAATGAAAAACTGTTTTTT.

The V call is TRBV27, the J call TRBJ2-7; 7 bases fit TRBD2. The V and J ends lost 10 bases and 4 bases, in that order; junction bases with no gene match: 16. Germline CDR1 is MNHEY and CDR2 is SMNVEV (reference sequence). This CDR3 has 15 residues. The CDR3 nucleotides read TGTGCCACCACACCCAATACTAGCGACCCATACGAGCAGTACTTC. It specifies CATTPNTSDPYEQYF.

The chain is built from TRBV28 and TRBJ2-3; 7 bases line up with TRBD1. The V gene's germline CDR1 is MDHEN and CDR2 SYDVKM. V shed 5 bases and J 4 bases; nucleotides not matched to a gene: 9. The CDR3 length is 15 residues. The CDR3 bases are TGTGCCAGCAGTCAGGACAGGATACGTGCAGATACGCAGTATTTT. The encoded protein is CASSQDRIRADTQYF. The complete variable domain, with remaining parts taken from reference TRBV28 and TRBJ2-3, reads DVKVTQSSRYLVKRTGEKVFLECVQDMDHENMFWYRQDPGLGLRLIYFSYDVKMKEKGDIPEGYSVSREKKERFSLILESASTNQTSMYLCASSQDRIRADTQYFGPGTRLTVL.

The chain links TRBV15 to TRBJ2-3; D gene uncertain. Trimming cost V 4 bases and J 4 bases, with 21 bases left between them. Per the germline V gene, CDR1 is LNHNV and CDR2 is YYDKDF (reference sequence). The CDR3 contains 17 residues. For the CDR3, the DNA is TGTGCCACCAGCACCCCCCGAACTTCAACTACCTCAGATACGCAGTATTTT. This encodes CATSTPRTSTTSDTQYF.

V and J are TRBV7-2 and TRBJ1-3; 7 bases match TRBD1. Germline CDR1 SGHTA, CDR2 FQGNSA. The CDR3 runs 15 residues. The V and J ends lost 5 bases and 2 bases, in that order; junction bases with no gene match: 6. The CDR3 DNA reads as TGTGCCAGCAGCCCCATGACAGGGACTGGAAACACCATATATTTT. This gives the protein CASSPMTGTGNTIYF.

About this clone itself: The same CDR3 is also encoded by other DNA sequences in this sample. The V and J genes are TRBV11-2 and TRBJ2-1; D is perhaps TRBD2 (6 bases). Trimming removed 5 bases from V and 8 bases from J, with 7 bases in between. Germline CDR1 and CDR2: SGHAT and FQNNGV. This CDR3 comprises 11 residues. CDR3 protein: CASSRRDEQFF. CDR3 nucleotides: TGTGCCAGCAGCCGGAGGGATGAGCAGTTCTTC.

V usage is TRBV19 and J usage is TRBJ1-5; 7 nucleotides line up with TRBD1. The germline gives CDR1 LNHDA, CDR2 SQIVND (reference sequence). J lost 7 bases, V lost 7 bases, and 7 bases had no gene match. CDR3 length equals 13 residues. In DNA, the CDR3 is TGTGCCAGTATGGAGACAGGGTTACAGCCCCAGCATTTT. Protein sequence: CASMETGLQPQHF.

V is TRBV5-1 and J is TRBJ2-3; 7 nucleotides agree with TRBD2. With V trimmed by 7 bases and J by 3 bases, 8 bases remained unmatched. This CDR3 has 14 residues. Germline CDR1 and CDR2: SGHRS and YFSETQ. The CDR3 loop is CASGLGLVTDTQYF. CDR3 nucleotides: TGCGCCAGCGGCCTCGGACTAGTGACAGATACGCAGTATTTT.

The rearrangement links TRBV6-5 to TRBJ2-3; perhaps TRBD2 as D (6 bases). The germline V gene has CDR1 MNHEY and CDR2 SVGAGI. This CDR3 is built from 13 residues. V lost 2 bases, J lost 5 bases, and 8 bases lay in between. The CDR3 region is CASSYRRGDTQYF. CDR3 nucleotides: TGTGCCAGCAGTTACCGGCGGGGAGATACGCAGTATTTT.

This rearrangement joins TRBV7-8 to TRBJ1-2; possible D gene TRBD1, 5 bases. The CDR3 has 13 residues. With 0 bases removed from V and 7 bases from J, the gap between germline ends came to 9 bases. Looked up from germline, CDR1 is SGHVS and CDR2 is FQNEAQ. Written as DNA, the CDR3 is TGTGCCAGCAGCTTAGCCCGGCAGGGTGGCTACACCTTC. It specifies CASSLARQGGYTF.

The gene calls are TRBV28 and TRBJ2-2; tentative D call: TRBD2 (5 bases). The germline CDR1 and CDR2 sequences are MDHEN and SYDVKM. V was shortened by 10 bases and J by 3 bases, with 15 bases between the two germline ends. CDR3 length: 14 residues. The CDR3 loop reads CATTSSSDTGELFF. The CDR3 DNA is TGTGCCACCACCTCTAGCAGCGACACCGGGGAGCTGTTTTTT.

CDR3 region: CASSWGLTEKLFF. The CDR3 nucleotides read TGTGCCAGCAGCTGGGGATTAACTGAAAAACTGTTTTTT. The rearrangement joins TRBV13 to TRBJ1-4; no clear D. The CDR3 is 13 residues long. Looked up from germline, CDR1 is PRHDT and CDR2 is FYEKMQ (reference sequence). Trimming removed 4 bases at V and 7 bases at J, with 10 bases between.

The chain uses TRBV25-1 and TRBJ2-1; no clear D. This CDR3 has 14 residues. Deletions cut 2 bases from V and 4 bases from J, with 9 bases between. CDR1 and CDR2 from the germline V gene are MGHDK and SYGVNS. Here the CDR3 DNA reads TGTGCCAGCAGTGAAAGTGGACCGTACAATGAGCAGTTCTTC. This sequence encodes CASSESGPYNEQFF.

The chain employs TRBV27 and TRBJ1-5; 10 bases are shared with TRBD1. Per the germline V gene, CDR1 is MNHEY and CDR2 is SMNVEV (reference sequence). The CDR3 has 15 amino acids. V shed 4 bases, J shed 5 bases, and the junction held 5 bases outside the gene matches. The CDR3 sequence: CASSSWGTGDQPQHF. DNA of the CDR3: TGTGCCAGCAGTTCATGGGGGACAGGGGATCAGCCCCAGCATTTT.

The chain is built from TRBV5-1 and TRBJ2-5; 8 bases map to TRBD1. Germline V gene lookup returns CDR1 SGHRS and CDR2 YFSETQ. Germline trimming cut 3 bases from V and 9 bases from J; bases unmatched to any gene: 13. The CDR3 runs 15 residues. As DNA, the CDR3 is TGCGCCAGCAGCTGGTCCCCAGGGGGCTTGGAGGCCCAGTACTTC. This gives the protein CASSWSPGGLEAQYF.

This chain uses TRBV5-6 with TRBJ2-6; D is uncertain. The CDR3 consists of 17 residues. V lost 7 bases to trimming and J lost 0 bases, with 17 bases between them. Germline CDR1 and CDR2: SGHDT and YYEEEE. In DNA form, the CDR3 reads TGTGCCAGCCAATTAGTTGTCGGAACCTCTGGGGCCAACGTCCTGACTTTC. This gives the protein CASQLVVGTSGANVLTF.

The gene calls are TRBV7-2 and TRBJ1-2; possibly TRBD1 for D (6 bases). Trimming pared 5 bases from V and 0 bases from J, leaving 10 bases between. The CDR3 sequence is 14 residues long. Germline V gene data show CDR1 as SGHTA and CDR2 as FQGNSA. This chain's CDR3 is CASSKDSTNYGYTF. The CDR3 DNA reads TGTGCCAGCAGCAAGGACAGCACTAACTATGGCTACACCTTC.

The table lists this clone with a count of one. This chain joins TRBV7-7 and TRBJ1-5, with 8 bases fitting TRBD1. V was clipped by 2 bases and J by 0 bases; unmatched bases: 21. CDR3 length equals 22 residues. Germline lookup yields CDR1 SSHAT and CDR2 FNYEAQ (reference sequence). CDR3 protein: CASSLIRGDKSPGQGSNQPQHF. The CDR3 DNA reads TGTGCCAGCAGCTTAATTCGAGGGGATAAGAGCCCCGGACAGGGTAGCAATCAGCCCCAGCATTTT.

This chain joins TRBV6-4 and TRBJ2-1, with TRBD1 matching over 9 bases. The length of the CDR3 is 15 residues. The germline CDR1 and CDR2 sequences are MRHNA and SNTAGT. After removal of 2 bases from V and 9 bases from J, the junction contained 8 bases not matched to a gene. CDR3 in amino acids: CASSDPHRGLFEQFF. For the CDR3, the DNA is TGTGCCAGCAGTGACCCGCACAGGGGGCTTTTTGAGCAGTTCTTC.

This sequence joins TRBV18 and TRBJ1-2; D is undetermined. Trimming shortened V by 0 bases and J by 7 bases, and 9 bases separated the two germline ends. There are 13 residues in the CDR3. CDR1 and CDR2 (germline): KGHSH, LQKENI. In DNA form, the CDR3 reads TGTGCCAGCTCACCACCACCTGCTACTGGCTACACCTTC. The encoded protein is CASSPPPATGYTF.

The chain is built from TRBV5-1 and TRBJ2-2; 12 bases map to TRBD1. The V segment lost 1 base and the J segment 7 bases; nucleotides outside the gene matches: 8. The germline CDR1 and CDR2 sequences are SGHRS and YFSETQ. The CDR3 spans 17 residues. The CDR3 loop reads CASSLFGTGGFSGELFF. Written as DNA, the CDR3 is TGCGCCAGCAGCTTGTTCGGGACAGGGGGCTTCAGCGGGGAGCTGTTTTTT.

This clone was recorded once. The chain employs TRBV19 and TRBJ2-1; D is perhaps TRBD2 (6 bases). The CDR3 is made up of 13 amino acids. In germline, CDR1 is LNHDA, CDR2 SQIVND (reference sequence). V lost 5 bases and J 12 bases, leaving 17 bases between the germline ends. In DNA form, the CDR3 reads TGTGCCAGTAGTCTCAACGGCGGGGACGGGCAGTTCTTC. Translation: CASSLNGGDGQFF.

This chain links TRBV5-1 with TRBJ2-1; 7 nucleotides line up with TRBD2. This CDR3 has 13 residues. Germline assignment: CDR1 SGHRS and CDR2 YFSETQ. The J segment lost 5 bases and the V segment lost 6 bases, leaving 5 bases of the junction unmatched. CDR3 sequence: CASKRDMDNEQFF. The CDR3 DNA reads TGCGCCAGCAAGCGGGATATGGACAATGAGCAGTTCTTC.

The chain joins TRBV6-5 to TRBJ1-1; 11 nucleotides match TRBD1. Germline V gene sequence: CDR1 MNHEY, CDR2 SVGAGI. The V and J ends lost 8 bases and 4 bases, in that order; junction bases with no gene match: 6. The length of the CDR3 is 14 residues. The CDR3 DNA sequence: TGTGCCAGCTTAGGACAGGGGGCAGTCACTGAAGCTTTCTTT. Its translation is CASLGQGAVTEAFF.

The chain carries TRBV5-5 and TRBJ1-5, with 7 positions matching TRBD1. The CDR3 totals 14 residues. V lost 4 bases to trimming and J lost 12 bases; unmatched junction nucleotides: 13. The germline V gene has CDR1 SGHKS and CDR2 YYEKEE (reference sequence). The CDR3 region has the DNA TGTGCCAGCAGCCTAGGGACAGCGGGAACTGGCCAGCATTTT. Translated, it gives CASSLGTAGTGQHF.